This T cell receptor (beta chain) was found in a study of cytomegalovirus exposure and HLA in healthy donors. Across the study: Samples from HLA-typed donors yielded approximately 88 million unique TCRs in an early data release.

This clone showed up just once. Its antigen is still unknown. Points from the study as a whole: TCR beta chain V- and J-gene trimming was linked, in a later analysis, to a missense variant in DCLRE1C. Among the CMV-associated chains, three were confirmed in vitro as specific for CMV antigens. Rarity held for most TCR sequences, but there were some public TCRs that occurred in many donors.

PCR amplification relied on 60 Vbeta primers (plus 13 Jbeta primers). Clones were read by immunoSEQ multiplex PCR, and TCRdb kept only the in-frame ones, dropping some. The table records about 130,000 clones, more than 65% of them present only once. The CDR3 is 14 amino acids. J gave up 2 bases and V 5 bases, and 5 bases lay outside the gene matches. Germline V gives CDR1 MNHEY, CDR2 SMNVEV (reference sequence). Sequencing input: PBMCs. This receptor was taken from a woman aged 60-75 years in good health and CMV-seropositive. The chain combines TRBV27 with TRBJ1-1; 7 nucleotides align to TRBD1. CDR3 amino acids: CASSLDRANTEAFF. In DNA form, the CDR3 reads TGTGCCAGCAGTCTCGACAGGGCCAACACTGAAGCTTTCTTT.